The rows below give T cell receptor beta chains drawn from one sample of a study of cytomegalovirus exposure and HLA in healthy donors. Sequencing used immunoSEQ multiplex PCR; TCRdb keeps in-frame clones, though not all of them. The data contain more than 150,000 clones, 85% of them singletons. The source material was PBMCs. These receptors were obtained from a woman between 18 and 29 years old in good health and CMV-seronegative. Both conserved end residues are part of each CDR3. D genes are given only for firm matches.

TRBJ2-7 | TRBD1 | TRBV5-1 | CASSSGQGSYEQYF | TGCGCCAGCAGCTCCGGACAGGGATCCTACGAGCAGTACTTC
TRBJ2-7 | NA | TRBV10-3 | CAISVNGGSYEQYF | TGTGCCATCAGTGTAAACGGGGGCTCCTACGAGCAGTACTTC
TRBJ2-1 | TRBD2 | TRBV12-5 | CASVPPRASGRANEQFF | TGTGCTAGTGTCCCGCCCCGAGCTAGCGGGAGGGCTAATGAGCAGTTCTTC
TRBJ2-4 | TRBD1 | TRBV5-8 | CASSLQGGSIQYF | TGTGCCAGCAGCCTACAGGGGGGAAGCATTCAGTACTTC
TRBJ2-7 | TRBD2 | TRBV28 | CASSPTVIAGAMAFYEQYF | TGTGCCAGCAGTCCCACCGTGATAGCGGGGGCCATGGCCTTCTACGAGCAGTACTTC
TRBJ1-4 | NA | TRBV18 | CASSPNQGSQPLF | TGTGCCAGCTCACCCAACCAGGGGTCACAACCCCTATTT
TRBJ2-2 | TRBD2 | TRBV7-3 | CASSLAGVDTGELFF | TGTGCCAGCAGTCTAGCGGGAGTCGACACCGGGGAGCTGTTTTTT
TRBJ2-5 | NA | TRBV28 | CASSPLVERAETQYF | TGTGCCAGCAGTCCCCTAGTTGAGAGGGCAGAGACCCAGTACTTC
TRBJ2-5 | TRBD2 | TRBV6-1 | CASGVGGGEQETQYF | TGTGCCAGCGGAGTAGGCGGGGGGGAACAAGAGACCCAGTACTTC
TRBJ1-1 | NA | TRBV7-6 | CASSFDGQNTEAFF | TGTGCCAGCAGCTTTGACGGACAGAACACTGAAGCTTTCTTT
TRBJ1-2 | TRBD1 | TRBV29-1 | CSVKQGAFGYTF | TGCAGCGTCAAACAGGGGGCGTTTGGCTACACCTTC
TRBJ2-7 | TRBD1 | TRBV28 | CASSLGQGGKEQYF | TGTGCCAGCAGTCTAGGACAGGGGGGGAAAGAGCAGTACTTC
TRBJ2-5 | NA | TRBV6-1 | CASQERQRETQYF | TGTGCCAGCCAGGAGCGGCAACGAGAGACCCAGTACTTC